This is a list of T cell receptor beta chains from one sample in a study of T cell repertoires in cytomegalovirus infection. MiXCR, run by TCRdb on the reads, gives a single entry per CDR3 protein. This table holds roughly 500,000 distinct CDR3 sequences, approximately 15% found once. Sequenced material: CD8+ T cells from PBMCs. All receptors come from a human donor in good health (CMV status not recorded). Some clones in this sample may be carry-over from other donors' samples. Both conserved end residues are part of each CDR3. A D gene is named only where the DNA matches it firmly. Rows give clone size only sometimes, using once, few, many, or a class for an expanded clone.

d_call clone_size j_call v_call cdr3_aa cdr3_nt
- once TRBJ2-7 TRBV10-2 CASSDPIYEQYF TGCGCCAGCAGTGACCCAATCTACGAGCAGTACTTC
- many TRBJ2-5 TRBV6-1 CASSEVTTLPLF TGTGCCAGCAGTGAGGTGACAACACTCCCCCTTTTC
- many TRBJ1-1 TRBV11-2 CASSEWKNTEAFF TGTGCCAGCAGCGAATGGAAGAACACTGAAGCTTTCTTT
- many TRBJ2-2 TRBV19 CASSDREDTGELFF TGTGCCAGTAGTGACAGGGAGGACACCGGGGAGCTGTTTTTT
- many TRBJ1-5 TRBV12-3/TRBV12-4 CASSLATLPQHF TGTGCCAGCAGTTTAGCGACCCTTCCCCAGCATTTT
- - TRBJ1-1 TRBV28 CASRERTENTEAFF TGTGCCAGCAGGGAGAGGACAGAGAACACTGAAGCTTTCTTT
- few TRBJ2-2 TRBV4-1 CASSQEPPSPDPGELFF TGCGCCAGCAGCCAAGAACCCCCTAGCCCAGACCCCGGGGAGCTGTTTTTT
TRBD1 many TRBJ2-7 TRBV5-5 CASSFSTGGYEQYF TGTGCCAGCAGCTTTTCGACAGGGGGTTACGAGCAGTACTTC
TRBD2 few TRBJ2-3 TRBV2 CASSPSRPLAGAPDTQYF TGTGCCAGCAGTCCATCGAGGCCACTAGCGGGAGCACCAGATACGCAGTATTTT
TRBD1 many TRBJ2-6 TRBV7-8 CASSYLPGAGGVSGANVLTF TGTGCCAGCAGCTACCTCCCCGGGGCAGGGGGCGTCTCTGGGGCCAACGTCCTGACTTTC
- few TRBJ2-6 TRBV4-2 CASRGAGIGANVLTF TGTGCCAGCAGAGGGGCAGGAATTGGGGCCAACGTCCTGACTTTC
- many TRBJ2-1 TRBV4-1 CASSQGTNNEQFF TGCGCCAGCAGCCAGGGGACCAACAATGAGCAGTTCTTC
- - TRBJ1-2 TRBV6-1 CASSGGPSPTF TGTGCCAGCAGTGGGGGACCGAGCCCGACCTTC
TRBD1 few TRBJ2-7 TRBV5-1 CASTPLRDSNSYEQYF TGCGCCAGCACTCCTCTCCGGGACAGCAACAGTTACGAGCAGTACTTC
TRBD1 many TRBJ2-7 TRBV7-3 CASSLGVGTALYEQYF TGTGCCAGCAGCTTAGGCGTAGGGACAGCCTTGTACGAGCAGTACTTC
- - TRBJ1-1 TRBV10-3 CAISDSPWDTEAFF TGTGCCATCAGTGATTCCCCCTGGGACACTGAAGCTTTCTTT
- many TRBJ2-3 TRBV7-3 CASSKGSSTDTQYF TGTGCCAGCAGCAAGGGCAGTAGCACAGATACGCAGTATTTT
- - TRBJ2-1 TRBV4-1 CASSQDELASYNEQFF TGCGCCAGCAGCCAAGATGAACTAGCTTCTTACAATGAGCAGTTCTTC
TRBD2 many TRBJ2-3 TRBV25-1 CASTPPHGRAADTQYF TGTGCCAGCACTCCCCCTCACGGGAGGGCCGCAGATACGCAGTATTTT
- many TRBJ1-1 TRBV5-1 CASSNLQELNTEAFF TGCGCCAGCAGCAACTTACAGGAACTGAACACTGAAGCTTTCTTT
- few TRBJ1-5 TRBV3-1 CASSQGGLSNQPQHF TGTGCCAGCAGCCAAGGAGGGTTGAGCAATCAGCCCCAGCATTTT
- few TRBJ2-1 TRBV28 CASGPAEAYNEQFF TGTGCCAGCGGCCCAGCGGAAGCCTACAATGAGCAGTTCTTC
TRBD1 - TRBJ1-2 TRBV5-6 CASSKDRVWSYGYTF TGTGCCAGCAGCAAGGACAGGGTTTGGAGCTATGGCTACACCTTC
TRBD1 - TRBJ2-1 TRBV5-1 CASSGTGVNEQFF TGCGCCAGCAGTGGGACAGGGGTCAATGAGCAGTTCTTC
- - TRBJ2-5 TRBV9 CASSVASRRETQYF TGTGCCAGCAGCGTAGCCAGCAGGAGGGAGACCCAGTACTTC
- - TRBJ2-1 TRBV28 CASSLFSGGSYNEQFF TGTGCCAGCAGTTTATTTTCCGGGGGCTCCTACAATGAGCAGTTCTTC
- - TRBJ1-1 TRBV20-1 CSARKAGTVMNTEAFF TGCAGTGCTAGAAAAGCAGGGACGGTCATGAACACTGAAGCTTTCTTT
- - TRBJ1-1 TRBV6-1 CASSEASGGTVNTEAFF TGTGCCAGCAGTGAAGCCTCTGGGGGGACGGTGAACACTGAAGCTTTCTTT
- many TRBJ2-2 TRBV7-3 CASRQEPTNTGELFF TGTGCCAGCAGGCAGGAGCCGACGAACACCGGGGAGCTGTTTTTT
TRBD2 few TRBJ2-7 TRBV9 CASSVAAGGLDEQYF TGTGCCAGCAGCGTAGCAGCGGGGGGGCTGGACGAGCAGTACTTC
TRBD2 - TRBJ2-7 TRBV29-1 CSAAGTSGSSSQYF TGCAGCGCCGCCGGGACTAGCGGGAGTTCGTCCCAGTACTTC
- many TRBJ2-5 TRBV11-2 CASSLGYGVGKTQYF TGTGCCAGCAGCTTAGGTTACGGGGTAGGGAAGACCCAGTACTTC
TRBD1 - TRBJ1-1 TRBV27 CASSLLGQGKAFF TGTGCCAGCAGTTTATTGGGACAGGGGAAAGCTTTCTTT
TRBD1 many TRBJ1-1 TRBV27 CASRTGMNTEAFF TGTGCCAGTAGGACAGGGATGAACACTGAAGCTTTCTTT
TRBD1 many TRBJ2-7 TRBV11-2 CASSLRTGRTTAGGRTYEQYF TGTGCCAGCAGCTTAAGGACAGGGAGGACGACTGCCGGCGGTCGGACCTACGAGCAGTACTTC
TRBD1 few TRBJ1-1 TRBV5-1 CASSGTGGGTEAFF TGCGCCAGCAGCGGAACAGGGGGCGGCACTGAAGCTTTCTTT
TRBD1 few TRBJ1-2 TRBV10-2 CATFRDSLAF TGCGCCACCTTTCGGGACAGTCTCGCCTTC
- - TRBJ1-3 TRBV4-2 CASSQDLLDGGNTIYF TGTGCCAGCAGCCAAGATCTCTTGGACGGTGGAAACACCATATATTTT
TRBD2 few TRBJ2-1 TRBV15 CATSSPPGLAEFF TGTGCCACCAGCAGCCCACCGGGACTAGCTGAGTTCTTC
- - TRBJ2-5 TRBV27 CASKGFVKGTQYF TGTGCCAGCAAAGGTTTTGTGAAGGGGACCCAGTACTTC
- - TRBJ2-7 TRBV28 CASSFNSREQYF TGTGCCAGCAGTTTCAACAGCCGCGAGCAGTACTTC
TRBD2 few TRBJ2-1 TRBV29-1 CSGVGLADEQFF TGCAGCGGGGTAGGACTAGCCGATGAGCAGTTCTTC
- - TRBJ2-3 TRBV6-5 CASSYWGEGAFSMGTQYF TGTGCCAGCAGTTACTGGGGGGAGGGGGCCTTTTCTATGGGTACGCAGTATTTT
- - TRBJ2-7 TRBV5-4 CASSLRKEWVYEQYF TGTGCCAGCAGCTTGCGGAAGGAATGGGTCTACGAGCAGTACTTC
- many TRBJ1-1 TRBV5-4 CASSLERQVVKTFF TGTGCCAGCAGCTTGGAACGACAGGTGGTAAAAACTTTCTTT
- many TRBJ1-2 TRBV7-9 CASSFDRRYGYTF TGTGCCAGCAGCTTCGACCGGCGCTATGGCTACACCTTC
- - TRBJ2-3 TRBV7-2 CASSLVVLTDTQYF TGTGCCAGCAGCTTAGTCGTGTTGACAGATACGCAGTATTTT
TRBD2 few TRBJ2-5 TRBV11-2 CASSAVLAVNQETQYF TGTGCCAGCAGCGCGGTACTAGCGGTTAACCAAGAGACCCAGTACTTC
- - TRBJ1-4 TRBV7-9 CATSRAGSNEKLFF TGTGCCACTAGTCGGGCGGGTTCGAATGAAAAACTGTTTTTT
TRBD2 few TRBJ2-7 TRBV27 CASRTLRAGTHGQYF TGTGCCAGCAGGACCCTTAGAGCGGGGACCCACGGGCAGTACTTC
- - TRBJ1-1 TRBV9 CASSGQTSNTEAFF TGTGCCAGCAGCGGACAGACATCGAACACTGAAGCTTTCTTT
- few TRBJ2-7 TRBV5-6 CASSPSEGGDLYEQYF TGTGCCAGCAGCCCCTCGGAGGGGGGAGATTTGTACGAGCAGTACTTC
TRBD2 few TRBJ2-2 TRBV5-1 CASSLVPGFSPAGAGTNTGELFF TGCGCCAGCAGCTTGGTACCAGGGTTTAGTCCAGCGGGAGCTGGGACGAACACCGGGGAGCTGTTTTTT
- - TRBJ1-1 TRBV4-1 CASSQVLQGNTEAFF TGCGCCAGCAGCCAAGTCCTACAGGGGAACACTGAAGCTTTCTTT